This section outlines one T cell receptor beta chain sequence together with its context. The record originates from a study of beta chain features in type 1 diabetes. V was cut by 6 bases and J by 6 bases, with 18 bases left in between. The CDR3 length is 14 residues. Germline V lookup: CDR1 MDHEN, CDR2 SYDVKM. Since all of the isolated RNA was reverse transcribed, expressed TCRB transcripts were what got sequenced. An average around 3.5 million reads came from naive, central memory and regulatory T cell samples. Sequencing used immunoSEQ multiplex PCR; TCRdb keeps in-frame clones, though not all of them. The sample comprises 300,000 to 400,000 clones, 11% of which are singletons, and 0.015% rests with the top ten. Averaging approximately 110 mL, one heparinised blood draw came from each individual donor.

The clonotype comes from a young woman in good health. The sample taken for sequencing was naive CD4+ T cells from blood. V gene TRBV28 combines with J gene TRBJ2-7, with a possible D match to TRBD2 (5 bases). CDR3 nucleotides: TGTGCCAGCAGACCATCGGGATCCCGAGGCGAGCAGTACTTC. This encodes CASRPSGSRGEQYF.